This T cell receptor beta chain was sequenced for a study of T cells in Graves' hyperthyroidism and ophthalmopathy (dated by TCRdb to between 2018 and 2020). Background for the entire study: Peripheral blood samples were taken at initial diagnosis, before any treatment was given. The 100 or so discovery patients were divided at random into training and test sets in a 7:3 ratio. To identify TCR V-J signatures that set the groups apart, the researchers used a discovery cohort of 100 patients, made up of 43 with Graves' ophthalmopathy and 57 with stable Graves' hyperthyroidism. In addition, the study compared T-cell repertoires in thyroid tissue and in blood from roughly six Graves' hyperthyroidism patients. The paper describes TCR Vbeta CDR3 sequencing of roughly 130 peripheral blood samples, made up of some 40 ophthalmopathy patients, roughly 72 hyperthyroidism patients and roughly 17 progressor patients. Following sampling, methimazole starting at 30 mg daily was given to hyperthyroidism patients, and high-dose intravenous methylprednisolone was given to ophthalmopathy patients. Whether ophthalmopathy could be predicted prospectively was tested in an independent validation cohort made up of 18 hyperthyroidism patients plus 17 patients who later progressed to ophthalmopathy.

With respect to this clonotype: The clone's antigen remains unknown. Per-base quality was not reported, and no clone a single base away is much larger than it.

Summary of the overall study and its limitations: A model built on a 13 V-J signature distinguished ophthalmopathy from stable hyperthyroidism, reaching 85% to 90% sensitivity and about 81% specificity in cross-validation and 80%/75% in testing. In validation, the model predicted progression to ophthalmopathy with approximately 69% sensitivity and 72% to 85% specificity, a median of about 6.7 months before onset. No statistical method was used to set the sample size in advance, and investigators knew the group allocation. Most expanded thyroid clonotypes (frequency above 0.001) were also found in blood, which suggests that blood repertoires may mirror thyroid immune responses.

TCR beta CDR3 regions were amplified from RNA transcripts. For the first round of RT-PCR on the TCR CDR3, the HTBI primer set was used together with the Qiagen OneStep RT-PCR kit. A second multiplex PCR round built the libraries, followed by size selection and purification. Libraries were sequenced paired-end with 100 bp reads on an Illumina HiSeq2000. The published analysis was carried out like this. Raw data were processed with SOAPnuke, discarding reads with adapters, uncalled bases, mean Phred below 15, or no exact constant-primer or identifier match. High-quality paired reads were merged using COPE v1.2.5, and each unique nucleotide sequence was defined as a clonotype. MiTCR v1.1 was used to align clonotypes to the IMGT TRBV, TRBD and TRBJ reference segments. The analysis included only V-J combinations with a frequency above 0.0001, which together covered over 98% of the repertoires. The TCS score was defined as the ratio of F50 (clonal expansion) to E x V (chaos), calculated using BLOSUM62-based TCRdist between CDR3 peptides within each V-J. Welch's t-statistics and random forest reduced just over 500 V-J features to roughly 13, which were used in a naive Bayes classifier (R e1071). The raw public reads went through TCRdb reprocessing: fastp at Q25, MiXCR clone calling, in-frame beta chains kept. Rows with a matching CDR3 protein are joined into one entry that keeps the most common DNA and genes. The V and J calls, along with clone size, are taken from TCRdb and not from the paper's own processing. This sample is represented by about 640,000 distinct CDR3 sequences; around 20% of them were singletons. Jointly, the top ten make up around a third of the sample.

Moderately to severely active disease, a Clinical Activity Score of at least 3, a NOSPECS grade of at least 4, and a duration under 3 months were present in ophthalmopathy patients. Any patient with an uncontrolled infection, another autoimmune disease, pregnancy or lactation was excluded. Diagnoses relied on clinical symptoms, serum thyroxine and TRAb, thyroid ultrasound and orbital computed tomography. PBMCs were isolated from 7.5 to 10 ml of fresh peripheral blood by Ficoll-Paque density gradient centrifugation. Trizol reagent was used to extract total RNA, and RNA quality was then checked on an Agilent 2100 Bioanalyzer. The CDR3 goes from the cysteine to the phenylalanine over 14 residues. CDR3 DNA only is kept here, 42 bases in frame from base 1. The V end loses 11 bases and the J end loses 0 bases, and a stretch of 15 bases separates them. In the germline V gene, CDR1 corresponds to ENHRY and CDR2 to SYGVKD.

The source material was blood. This receptor was taken from a man aged 25-40 years with Graves' ophthalmopathy. The chain is encoded by TRBV10-3 joined to TRBJ2-3; the D segment might be TRBD1 or TRBD2, since each matches 5 bases. The sequence in DNA is TGTGCCTCCAAAGGGGACGGAAGCACAGATACGCAGTATTTT. Translation gives CASKGDGSTDTQYF.